Reported below is one TCR beta chain. The data belong to a study of control samples from healthy donors and cancer patients. Generated by immunoSEQ multiplex PCR, the TCRdb table keeps only in-frame clones and is missing some. Of roughly 84,000 clones detected, 91% appear once; the ten largest clones hold 17%. The origin of this receptor is a man aged 50-60 years in good health. Sequences were obtained from blood.

CDR3 bases: TGTGCCAGCAGCTTTAGAGGGACCCAAGAGACCCAGTACTTC. Translation: CASSFRGTQETQYF. The V gene is TRBV5-4, the J gene TRBJ2-5; D possibly uses TRBD1 or TRBD2 (5 bases each). V gave up 2 bases and J gave up 1 base, with 9 bases separating them. Per the germline V gene, CDR1 is SGHNT and CDR2 is YYREEE (reference sequence). This CDR3 comprises 14 residues.